This T cell receptor beta chain was identified during a study of neoadjuvant anti-PD-1 for oral cavity cancer. At the level of the study: Nivolumab at 3 mg/kg was mostly given biweekly, three to four doses, pre-surgery.

The time point denotes: after neoadjuvant nivolumab, at surgical resection. V dropped 1 base and J dropped 1 base, with 17 bases sitting between them. The CDR3 loop spans 18 amino acids. Looked up from germline, CDR1 is LNHNV and CDR2 is YYDKDF (reference sequence). Generated by immunoSEQ multiplex PCR, the TCRdb table keeps only in-frame clones and is missing some. The profile shows 24,000 or so clones, 27% of them singletons. Within the sample, this clone is medium-sized. This clonotype was sampled from a person between 40 and 85 years old with oral cavity squamous cell carcinoma. The J gene is TRBJ1-5, the V gene TRBV15; perhaps TRBD1 as D (6 bases). The sequencing used tumor tissue, collected after nivolumab (anti-PD-1) treatment. CDR3: CATSRAIRGWGSNQPQHF. CDR3 bases: TGTGCCACCAGCAGAGCCATCAGGGGATGGGGCAGCAATCAGCCCCAGCATTTT. Drawing the rest from reference TRBV15 and TRBJ1-5, the complete variable domain is DAMVIQNPRYQVTQFGKPVTLSCSQTLNHNVMYWYQQKSSQAPKLLFHYYDKDFNNEADTPDNFQSRRPNTSFCFLDIRSPGLGDTAMYLCATSRAIRGWGSNQPQHFGDGTRLSIL.